This T cell receptor beta chain was observed in a study of blood T cells in healthy people across ages. Study at large: Template switching caught about one barcoded beta molecule for each two T cells.

Combining a sample-barcoded 5' primer with a J-beta primer mix, a second PCR ran for 7 to 11 cycles. Each CDR3 protein gets one entry after TCRdb re-called the 5' RACE reads with MiXCR. The repertoire holds 1 million to 1.2 million distinct CDR3 sequences, with less than 45% as singletons. Germline CDR1 SGDLS, CDR2 YYNGEE. The CDR3 totals 16 residues. V lost 0 bases to trimming and J lost 1 base; unmatched junction nucleotides: 6. General study findings and limits: Estimates drawn from one million T cells were deemed to understate diversity.

A remark on this clonotype: Its antigen is undetermined.

No fewer than 7 million PBMCs went into each sample. V gene TRBV9 combines with J gene TRBJ1-2; 7 bases line up with TRBD1. The clonotype comes from a man between 18 and 35 years old in good health. The sample taken for sequencing was blood. In nucleotides, the CDR3 is TGTGCCAGCAGCGTAGGAGGGGGCGGCATTAACTATGGCTACACCTTC. Translated: CASSVGGGGINYGYTF.